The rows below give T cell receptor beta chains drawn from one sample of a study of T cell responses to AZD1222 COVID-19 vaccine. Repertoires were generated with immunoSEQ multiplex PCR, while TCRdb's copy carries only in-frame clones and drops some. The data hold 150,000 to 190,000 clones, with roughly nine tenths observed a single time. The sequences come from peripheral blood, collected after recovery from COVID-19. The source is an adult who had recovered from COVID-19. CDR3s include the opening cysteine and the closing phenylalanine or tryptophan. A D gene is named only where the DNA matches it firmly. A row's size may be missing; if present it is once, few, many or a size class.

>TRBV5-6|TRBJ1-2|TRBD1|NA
CASSLAGTGGPYGYTF
TGTGCCAGCAGCTTGGCAGGGACAGGGGGCCCCTATGGCTACACCTTC
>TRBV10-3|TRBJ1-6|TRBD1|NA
CAISSGQGNNNSPLHF
TGTGCCATCAGTTCAGGACAGGGAAACAATAATTCACCCCTCCACTTT
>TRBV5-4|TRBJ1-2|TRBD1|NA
CASSATGGGYGYGYTF
TGTGCCAGCAGCGCGACAGGGGGCGGCTATGGCTATGGCTACACCTTC
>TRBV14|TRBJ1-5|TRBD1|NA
CASSQADRGWVQPQHF
TGTGCCAGCAGCCAAGCGGACAGGGGGTGGGTTCAGCCCCAGCATTTT
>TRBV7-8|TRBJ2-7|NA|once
CASSPDGTSSYEQYF
TGTGCCAGCAGCCCGGACGGGACCAGCTCCTACGAGCAGTACTTC
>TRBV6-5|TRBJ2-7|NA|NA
CASRNLQGPYEQYF
TGTGCCAGCAGGAATTTACAGGGTCCCTACGAGCAGTACTTC
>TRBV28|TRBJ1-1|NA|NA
CASSFQGRVNTEAFF
TGTGCCAGCAGTTTTCAGGGACGGGTGAACACTGAAGCTTTCTTT
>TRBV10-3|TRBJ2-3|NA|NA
CASGSPGRTGTDTQYF
TGTGCCTCCGGGTCCCCAGGCCGAACTGGGACAGATACGCAGTATTTT
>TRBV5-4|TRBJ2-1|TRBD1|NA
CASSLQGGTYNEQFF
TGTGCCAGCAGCCTACAGGGGGGTACCTACAATGAGCAGTTCTTC
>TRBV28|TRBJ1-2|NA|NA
CASLSLTDYGYTF
TGTGCCAGCCTGTCTCTTACCGACTATGGCTACACCTTC
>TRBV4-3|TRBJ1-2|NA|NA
CASSQAPGPAADGYTF
TGCGCCAGCAGCCAAGCCCCGGGACCCGCCGCGGATGGCTACACCTTC
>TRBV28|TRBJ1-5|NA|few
CASREEGSHQPQHF
TGTGCCAGCAGGGAAGAAGGATCCCATCAGCCCCAGCATTTT
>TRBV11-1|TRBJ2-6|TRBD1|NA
CASSSGTGSGANVLTF
TGTGCCAGCAGCTCAGGGACAGGGAGTGGGGCCAACGTCCTGACTTTC
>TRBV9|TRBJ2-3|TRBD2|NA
CASSVATSGSVTDTQYF
TGTGCCAGCAGCGTAGCTACTAGCGGGAGTGTAACAGATACGCAGTATTTT
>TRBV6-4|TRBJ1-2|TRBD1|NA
CASSDSSWQGASRGSGYTF
TGTGCCAGCAGTGACTCGAGCTGGCAGGGGGCGAGTCGAGGTAGTGGCTACACCTTC
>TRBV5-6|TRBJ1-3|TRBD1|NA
CASRRGQGLGNTIYF
TGTGCCAGCAGACGCGGACAGGGCCTTGGAAACACCATATATTTT
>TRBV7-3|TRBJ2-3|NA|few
CASSPNPGTANTQYF
TGTGCCAGCAGCCCGAACCCCGGGACGGCTAATACGCAGTATTTT
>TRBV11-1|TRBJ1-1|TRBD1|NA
CASSLNRGQAEAFF
TGTGCCAGCAGCTTAAACAGGGGGCAGGCTGAAGCTTTCTTT
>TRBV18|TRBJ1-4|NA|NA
CASSLDDGGGKLFF
TGTGCCAGCTCACTGGACGACGGGGGTGGAAAACTGTTTTTT
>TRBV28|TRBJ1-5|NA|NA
CASSLGVGASSNQPQHF
TGTGCCAGCAGTTTGGGAGTGGGCGCATCTAGCAATCAGCCCCAGCATTTT
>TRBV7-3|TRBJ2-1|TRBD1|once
CASSLTGQANEQFF
TGTGCCAGCAGCTTAACGGGACAGGCAAATGAGCAGTTCTTC
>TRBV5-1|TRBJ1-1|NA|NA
CASSLTGTGAEAFF
TGCGCCAGCAGCTTAACAGGGACGGGTGCTGAAGCTTTCTTT
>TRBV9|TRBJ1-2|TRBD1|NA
CASSADRATGYTF
TGTGCCAGCAGCGCCGACAGGGCAACTGGCTACACCTTC
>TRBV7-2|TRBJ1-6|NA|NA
CASSSDWANSPLHF
TGTGCCAGCAGCTCCGACTGGGCTAATTCACCCCTCCACTTT
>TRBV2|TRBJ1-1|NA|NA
CASSPLGRSTEAFF
TGTGCCAGCAGCCCCCTTGGACGTTCCACTGAAGCTTTCTTT
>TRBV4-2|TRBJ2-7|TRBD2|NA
CASSQQTSGVISYEQYF
TGTGCCAGCAGCCAGCAGACGAGCGGGGTCATCTCCTACGAGCAGTACTTC
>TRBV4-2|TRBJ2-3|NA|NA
CASSQDESSTDTQYF
TGTGCCAGCAGCCAAGATGAGTCTAGCACAGATACGCAGTATTTT
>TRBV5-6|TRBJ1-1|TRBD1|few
CASSVGQGNTEAFF
TGTGCCAGCAGCGTCGGACAGGGGAACACTGAAGCTTTCTTT
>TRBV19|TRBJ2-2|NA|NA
CASSIGIGITGELFF
TGTGCCAGTAGTATCGGGATAGGGATAACCGGGGAGCTGTTTTTT
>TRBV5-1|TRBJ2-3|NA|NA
CASSLRPSTDTQYF
TGCGCCAGCAGCTTGCGGCCTAGCACAGATACGCAGTATTTT